A single sample gave rise to the 22 T cell receptor beta chains below, sequenced in a study of control samples from healthy donors and cancer patients. Method: immunoSEQ multiplex PCR; TCRdb's copy keeps in-frame clones and lacks some. The sample contains about 130,000 clones, about 92% of which appear only once. The sequencing sample was made of blood. Source of these receptors: a woman aged 45-65 years in good health.

V gene TRBV5-1 combines with J gene TRBJ2-3, with D tentatively TRBD2 (6 bases). CDR3 length: 14 amino acids. Per the germline V gene, CDR1 is SGHRS and CDR2 is YFSETQ. Trimming cost V 3 bases and J 0 bases, with 8 bases left between them. The chain's CDR3 is CASSWRASTDTQYF. DNA for the CDR3: TGCGCCAGCAGCTGGAGGGCTAGCACAGATACGCAGTATTTT.

The rearrangement joins TRBV2 to TRBJ2-7, with no clear D. Germline lookup yields CDR1 SNHLY and CDR2 FYNNEI. There are 13 residues in the CDR3. V gave up 5 bases and J gave up 5 bases, with 13 bases separating them. The CDR3 region is CASSPRRADEQYF. CDR3 DNA: TGTGCCAGCAGTCCAAGACGGGCCGACGAGCAGTACTTC. Complete variable domain (other parts from reference TRBV2 and TRBJ2-7): EPEVTQTPSHQVTQMGQEVILRCVPISNHLYFYWYRQILGQKVEFLVSFYNNEISEKSEIFDDQFSVERPDGSNFTLKIRSTKLEDSAMYFCASSPRRADEQYFGPGTRLTVT.

The gene calls are TRBV5-1 and TRBJ1-1; possibly TRBD1 for D (5 bases). The V end lost 0 bases, the J end lost 4 bases, and 13 bases lay between the germline ends. This CDR3 region has 15 residues. Germline CDR1 is SGHRS and CDR2 is YFSETQ. The CDR3 sequence is CASSLEVARATEAFF. DNA for the CDR3: TGCGCCAGCAGCTTGGAGGTGGCCAGGGCCACTGAAGCTTTCTTT.

This chain uses TRBV29-1 with TRBJ2-3, with 9 bases identical to TRBD1. The CDR3 is 13 residues long. The J segment lost 7 bases and the V segment lost 7 bases, leaving 9 bases of the junction unmatched. Germline CDR1 reads SQVTM; CDR2 reads ANQGSEA. The CDR3 loop is CSAAWTGANTQYF. The CDR3 bases are TGCAGCGCCGCCTGGACAGGGGCAAATACGCAGTATTTT.

V usage is TRBV30 and J usage is TRBJ1-1; no clear D gene. In germline, CDR1 is GTSNPN, CDR2 SVGIG (reference sequence). There are 13 residues in the CDR3. V gave up 0 bases and J gave up 0 bases, with 5 bases separating them. CDR3 sequence (DNA): TGTGCCTGGAGTGTACGTGTGAACACTGAAGCTTTCTTT. Translating it yields CAWSVRVNTEAFF.

The rearrangement joins TRBV6-1 to TRBJ1-2, with 9 bases lining up with TRBD1. The CDR3 spans 16 residues. Germline V CDR1 and CDR2: MNHNS, SASEGT. The V segment lost 3 bases and the J segment 6 bases; nucleotides outside the gene matches: 11. CDR3 DNA: TGTGCCAGCAGTGAGGTCCCGGGACAGGGTCCGGATGGCTACACCTTC. Encoded protein: CASSEVPGQGPDGYTF.

The chain couples TRBV19 to TRBJ1-2; 7 nucleotides align to TRBD1. This CDR3 has 15 residues. V shed 10 bases and J 4 bases; nucleotides not matched to a gene: 15. CDR1 is LNHDA and CDR2 is SQIVND in the germline V gene (reference sequence). The CDR3 protein is CATRSRDSHLYGYTF. The CDR3 DNA follows: TGTGCCACCCGAAGCCGGGACAGTCATCTCTATGGCTACACCTTC.

With regard to this clone: Sequence at one end of the junction differs from germline and may be a read error. V usage is TRBV28 and J usage is TRBJ2-7; D possibly corresponds to TRBD2 (6 bases). Germline values: CDR1 MDHEN, CDR2 SYDVKM. The CDR3 extends over 11 amino acids. For the CDR3, the DNA is TGTGCCAGCAGTGGGGACTCCCCGCGGAGTTTC. This encodes CASSGDSPRSF.

The J gene is TRBJ2-1, the V gene TRBV2; D remains unclear. Trimming removed 6 bases from V and 2 bases from J, with 14 bases in between. From germline, CDR1 is SNHLY and CDR2 FYNNEI. The CDR3 contains 15 residues. The CDR3 region is CASRWTESPYNEQFF. CDR3 DNA: TGTGCCAGCAGATGGACGGAGAGCCCCTACAATGAGCAGTTCTTC.

The table lists this clone with a count of one. The V call is TRBV28, the J call TRBJ2-1; D possibly corresponds to TRBD1 (6 bases). The CDR3 is 12 residues long. Germline values: CDR1 MDHEN, CDR2 SYDVKM. V was shortened by 5 bases and J by 12 bases, with 14 bases between the two germline ends. The CDR3 bases are TGTGCCAGCAGTCTTAAACAGGGTGGGCAGTTCTTC. It yields the protein CASSLKQGGQFF.

This chain uses TRBV23-1 with TRBJ1-2; D unclear. TRBV23-1 is marked as an open reading frame, function uncertain. The CDR3 has 18 residues. Trimming stripped 1 base from V and 4 bases from J, with 22 bases between. CDR3 nucleotide sequence: TGCGCCAGCAGTCAATGGAACCCCGGAGGGTATCTATTCTATGGCTACACCTTC. Translated: CASSQWNPGGYLFYGYTF.

The gene calls are TRBV15 and TRBJ2-1, with 7 bases aligning to TRBD2. V lost 0 bases and J lost 2; bases outside the gene matches: 7. Germline CDR1 and CDR2: LNHNV and YYDKDF (reference sequence). The CDR3 loop spans 17 amino acids. The DNA for the CDR3 is TGTGCCACCAGCAGAGATCTCGGTGGGAGGGCCTACAATGAGCAGTTCTTC. This translates into CATSRDLGGRAYNEQFF.

This clone was seen once. V and J are TRBV29-1 and TRBJ1-2; TRBD1 is a possible D gene (5 bases). CDR3 length equals 12 residues. Looked up from germline, CDR1 is SQVTM and CDR2 is ANQGSEA. Trimming took off 4 bases at V and 3 bases at J, with 9 bases between the two ends. The CDR3 coding sequence is TGCAGCGTTGGCCTGGGGGACTATGGCTACACCTTC. Its translation is CSVGLGDYGYTF.

The V gene is TRBV15, the J gene TRBJ2-7; either TRBD1 or TRBD2 may fit D (6 bases each). Looked up from germline, CDR1 is LNHNV and CDR2 is YYDKDF (reference sequence). The CDR3 has 15 amino acids. Trimming left V 5 bases short and J 2 bases short, with 16 bases between. The CDR3 DNA reads as TGTGCCACCAGCCCCGAGCGGGCAGGGGCCTACGAGCAGTACTTC. It is translated as CATSPERAGAYEQYF.

The chain uses TRBV15 and TRBJ2-2; D remains unclear. V lost 4 bases and J lost 3, with 6 bases in between. The CDR3 length is 13 residues. Germline V gives CDR1 LNHNV, CDR2 YYDKDF (reference sequence). The CDR3 region is CATSNYYTGELFF. The CDR3 bases are TGTGCCACCAGCAATTACTACACCGGGGAGCTGTTTTTT.

V and J are TRBV2 and TRBJ2-6; possibly TRBD1 or TRBD2 for D (6 bases each). V was trimmed by 8 bases and J by 2 bases, leaving 13 bases between them. CDR1 and CDR2 from the germline V gene are SNHLY and FYNNEI. The length of the CDR3 is 15 residues. In DNA, the CDR3 is TGTGCCAGCGGTGGGGGGCAGCCTGGGGCCAACGTCCTGACTTTC. Protein product: CASGGGQPGANVLTF.

This chain connects TRBV6-1 to TRBJ1-4; perhaps TRBD1 as D (6 bases). Germline V lookup: CDR1 MNHNS, CDR2 SASEGT. CDR3 length: 16 amino acids. V gave up 4 bases and J gave up 7 bases, with 19 bases separating them. The CDR3 nucleotides read TGTGCCAGCAGTGCCCAGACAGGCGGAGGGCGTGAAAAACTGTTTTTT. Its protein is CASSAQTGGGREKLFF.

This clone has just one count. The chain combines TRBV2 with TRBJ1-2; TRBD1 is a possible D gene (6 bases). CDR1 and CDR2 from the germline V gene are SNHLY and FYNNEI. The CDR3 has 16 residues. Between the trimmed V and J ends, which lost 7 bases and 4 bases, there was a span of 22 bases. DNA of the CDR3: TGTGCCAGCACCTCCGATTCCGGACAGATTTCCTATGGCTACACCTTC. Its translation is CASTSDSGQISYGYTF.

This chain uses TRBV30 with TRBJ1-5; D gene unclear. The germline V gene encodes CDR1 GTSNPN and CDR2 SVGIG (reference sequence). This CDR3 is 14 amino acids long. Trimming cost V 5 bases and J 7 bases, with 18 bases left between them. In DNA, the CDR3 is TGTGCCTGGGCTAATAGAGGGCCGGTACAGCCCCAGCATTTT. Translation: CAWANRGPVQPQHF.

This clone appeared a single time. The rearrangement links TRBV7-2 to TRBJ2-7; D might be TRBD1 or TRBD2, each matching 5 bases. Germline lookup yields CDR1 SGHTA and CDR2 FQGNSA. This CDR3 comprises 14 residues. The germline V and J ends were trimmed by 5 bases and 2 bases, with 13 bases remaining between them. The CDR3 here is CASSKQAGTYEQYF. In nucleotides, the CDR3 is TGTGCCAGCAGCAAACAGGCCGGGACCTACGAGCAGTACTTC.

The V call is TRBV6-6, the J call TRBJ1-5; a possible D gene is TRBD1 (5 bases). The CDR3 contains 14 residues. Germline V lookup: CDR1 MNHNY, CDR2 SVGAGI (reference sequence). V was pared by 6 bases and J by 3 bases, with 12 bases between. The CDR3 loop reads CASSRTRDNQPQHF. The CDR3 nucleotides read TGTGCCAGCAGCCGGACAAGGGACAATCAGCCCCAGCATTTT.

The rearrangement links TRBV24-1 to TRBJ1-2; 11 positions match TRBD1. The V segment lost 6 bases and the J segment 5 bases; nucleotides outside the gene matches: 13. The CDR3 covers 17 residues. Germline V CDR1 and CDR2: KGHDR, SFDVKD. CDR3 in DNA: TGTGCCACCAGTACAGGACAGGGGGCTTTCGGCGGATATGGCTACACCTTC. It translates to CATSTGQGAFGGYGYTF.